Below are 15 T cell receptor beta chains sequenced from a single sample in a study of Ad26.COV2.S vaccination and SARS-CoV-2 variants. Method: immunoSEQ multiplex PCR; TCRdb's copy keeps in-frame clones and lacks some. The sample has about 330,000 clones, almost 90% seen once; the top ten hold roughly 6%. Specified treatment: over 15 received Ad26.COV2.S at low or high dose, single or two shots; about 5 received placebo; per-sample allocation not given. Vaccine and placebo recipients were sampled on day 63 after the first injection. The material sequenced was peripheral blood, taken in a trial of Ad26.COV2.S vaccine versus placebo. These receptors were obtained from a person between 18 and 60 years old who received the Ad26.COV2.S COVID-19 vaccine or a placebo.

This sequence joins TRBV14 and TRBJ1-1; D remains unclear. This CDR3 is built from 13 residues. Trimming shortened V by 5 bases and J by 4 bases, and 11 bases separated the two germline ends. Germline V gene data show CDR1 as SGHDN and CDR2 as FVKESK. CDR3 sequence (DNA): TGTGCCAGCAGCTTAGGAGGCCTCACTGAAGCTTTCTTT. It codes for CASSLGGLTEAFF.

J is TRBJ2-7 and V is TRBV4-3; TRBD1 might be the D (6 bases). This CDR3 has 15 residues. CDR1 LGHNA and CDR2 YSLEER come from the germline V gene. V was trimmed by 0 bases and J by 7 bases, leaving 16 bases between them. The CDR3 DNA reads as TGCGCCAGCAGCCAAGACCAATACAGGGCCTGGGAGCAGTACTTC. Amino acid sequence: CASSQDQYRAWEQYF.

The chain links TRBV24-1 to TRBJ2-7; 13 positions agree with TRBD2. Germline CDR1 and CDR2: KGHDR and SFDVKD. J was trimmed by 2 bases and V by 4 bases; bases with no gene match: 7. The CDR3 length is 17 residues. As DNA, the CDR3 is TGTGCCACCAGTGACCGGACTAGCGGGGGACCCACCTACGAGCAGTACTTC. Translating gives CATSDRTSGGPTYEQYF.

This clone was seen a handful of times. The J gene is TRBJ1-3, the V gene TRBV4-2; no reliable D call. Trimming removed 0 bases from V and 0 bases from J, with 9 bases in between. This CDR3 comprises 16 residues. Germline CDR1 is LGHNA and CDR2 is YNFKEQ. This CDR3 reads CASSQEVPNSGNTIYF. The DNA of the CDR3 is TGTGCCAGCAGCCAAGAGGTTCCCAACTCTGGAAACACCATATATTTT.

The chain recombines TRBV6-1 with TRBJ2-5; no clear D. The CDR3 length is 13 residues. The ends were cut back, 2 bases at V and 4 bases at J, with 8 bases in the middle. Germline V gives CDR1 MNHNS, CDR2 SASEGT. The CDR3 loop reads CASSERWSETQYF. The CDR3 nucleotides are TGTGCCAGCAGTGAAAGGTGGTCAGAGACCCAGTACTTC.

The chain employs TRBV7-8 and TRBJ2-1; 14 bases are a match to TRBD2. CDR3 size: 20 residues. CDR1 and CDR2 from the germline V gene are SGHVS and FQNEAQ. After removal of 5 bases from V and 8 bases from J, the junction contained 20 bases not matched to a gene. The CDR3 protein is CASSVPAGLAGEGVVDEQFF. The CDR3 DNA reads TGTGCCAGCAGCGTCCCCGCGGGACTAGCGGGAGAGGGTGTGGTAGATGAGCAGTTCTTC. The variable domain in full, with the rest retrieved from reference TRBV7-8 and TRBJ2-1, is GAGVSQSPRYKVAKRGQDVALRCDPISGHVSLFWYQQALGQGPEFLTYFQNEAQLDKSGLPSDRFFAERPEGSVSTLKIQRTQQEDSAVYLCASSVPAGLAGEGVVDEQFFGPGTRLTVL.

The V call is TRBV7-3, the J call TRBJ1-1; 9 bases align to TRBD1. This CDR3 spans 14 amino acids. With V trimmed by 1 base and J by 13 bases, 10 bases remained unmatched. Germline values: CDR1 SGHTA, CDR2 FQGTGA. CDR3 sequence: CASSLMGDREVVFF. The CDR3 DNA sequence: TGTGCCAGCAGCTTAATGGGGGACAGGGAAGTCGTTTTCTTT. The entire variable domain, with the rest obtained from reference TRBV7-3 and TRBJ1-1, is as follows: GAGVSQTPSNKVTEKGKYVELRCDPISGHTALYWYRQSLGQGPEFLIYFQGTGAADDSGLPNDRFFAVRPEGSVSTLKIQRTERGDSAVYLCASSLMGDREVVFFGQGTRLTVV.

The chain links TRBV15 to TRBJ2-2, with 7 positions matching TRBD1. CDR1 is LNHNV, CDR2 YYDKDF, per germline (reference sequence). This CDR3 is 13 amino acids long. V gave up 2 bases and J gave up 6 bases; unmatched junction bases: 0. This CDR3 is CATSRQGAGELFF. CDR3 bases: TGTGCCACCAGCAGACAGGGGGCCGGGGAGCTGTTTTTT.

The V and J genes are TRBV5-5 and TRBJ2-7; D possibly corresponds to TRBD2 (6 bases). This CDR3 region has 16 residues. CDR1 is SGHKS, CDR2 YYEKEE, per germline (reference sequence). V lost 0 bases and J 0 bases, leaving 13 bases between the germline ends. The chain's CDR3 is CASSLVAGTLSYEQYV. The CDR3, as DNA: TGTGCCAGCAGCTTGGTCGCAGGGACTCTCTCCTACGAGCAGTACGTC.

The V gene is TRBV5-6, the J gene TRBJ1-5; unclear D gene. Germline V gene sequence: CDR1 SGHDT, CDR2 YYEEEE. This CDR3 has 13 amino acids. V was trimmed by 0 bases and J by 0 bases, leaving 1 base between them. The CDR3 DNA sequence: TGTGCCAGCAGCTTGGCTAGCAATCAGCCCCAGCATTTT. It encodes CASSLASNQPQHF.

The CDR3 is CATSHPGGPNEQFF. CDR3 nucleotide sequence: TGTGCCACCAGTCACCCCGGAGGGCCCAATGAGCAGTTCTTC. This chain uses TRBV24-1 with TRBJ2-1; TRBD2 is a possible D gene (6 bases). The CDR3 is 14 amino acids. The V end was cut by 6 bases, the J end by 6 bases, with 14 bases between. Germline V gene sequence: CDR1 KGHDR, CDR2 SFDVKD.

The genes are TRBV27 and TRBJ2-3; D is ambiguous. V was clipped by 2 bases and J by 0 bases, with 6 bases between them. Germline CDR1 and CDR2: MNHEY and SMNVEV (reference sequence). This CDR3 comprises 14 residues. The CDR3 loop reads CASSLGLSTDTQYF. CDR3 DNA sequence: TGTGCCAGCAGTTTAGGCCTTAGCACAGATACGCAGTATTTT.

The genes are TRBV5-1 and TRBJ1-4, with 7 bases identical to TRBD1. The germline V gene encodes CDR1 SGHRS and CDR2 YFSETQ. This CDR3 comprises 15 residues. V trimming: 1 base; J trimming: 7 bases; junction bases outside the gene matches: 7. The CDR3 sequence: CASSLTGAWTEKLFF. The DNA for the CDR3 is TGCGCCAGCAGCTTGACAGGGGCCTGGACTGAAAAACTGTTTTTT.

CDR3 DNA: TGTGCCAGCGCTCAGTTTGGTAACACCGGGGAGCTGTTTTTT. This codes for CASAQFGNTGELFF. This chain links TRBV27 with TRBJ2-2, with D unclear. Germline values: CDR1 MNHEY, CDR2 SMNVEV (reference sequence). The CDR3 runs to 14 residues. The ends were cut back, 8 bases at V and 2 bases at J, with 12 bases in the middle.

This clone appeared a single time. V gene TRBV11-2 combines with J gene TRBJ2-1; D is unclear. This CDR3 spans 17 amino acids. Germline V gene data show CDR1 as SGHAT and CDR2 as FQNNGV. Trimming pared 0 bases from V and 1 base from J, leaving 13 bases between. The CDR3 DNA is TGTGCCAGCAGCTTAGATCGGCTAACGATTTCCTACAATGAGCAGTTCTTC. This codes for CASSLDRLTISYNEQFF.